The clone carrying this T cell receptor (beta chain) was seen many times. The germline V gene has CDR1 SGHRS and CDR2 YFSETQ. V gave up 3 bases and J gave up 9 bases, with 13 bases separating them. The CDR3 has 13 amino acids. This entry is derived from a study of T-cell reconstitution after alpha-beta-depleted transplantation in children. Unique molecular identifiers featured in how the TCRbeta library was prepared. TCRdb analysed the PCR reads with MiXCR anew, one entry per CDR3 protein. The sample has 200,000 to 300,000 distinct CDR3 sequences, approximately 12% seen once. The receptor was derived from a human donor who donated a stem cell graft to a child with acute lymphoblastic leukemia. The sample was PBMCs from the stem cell graft donor, taken from the stem cell graft. The chain employs TRBV5-1 and TRBJ1-5, with no clear D. The chain's CDR3 is CASSYGPAGPQHF. CDR3 DNA sequence: TGCGCCAGCAGCTATGGCCCCGCCGGGCCCCAGCATTTT.